The rows below give T cell receptor beta chains drawn from one sample of a study of cytomegalovirus exposure and HLA in healthy donors. Some clones are missing from TCRdb's copy, which holds only in-frame ones; the method was immunoSEQ multiplex PCR. The sample consists of hundreds of thousands of clones, roughly 84% of them appearing once. Sequenced material: PBMCs. These receptors were taken from a man younger than 30 in good health and CMV-seropositive. Each CDR3 is given with its conserved first and last residue. A D gene is named only where the DNA matches it firmly. Only some rows state a clone size, as once, few, many or a class for expanded clones.

D gene: TRBD2; CDR3 length: 15; V gene: TRBV27; clone size: -; J gene: TRBJ2-7; CDR3 DNA: TGTGCCAGCAGTTTATCTAGCGGGCCCCCTCTCGAGCAGTACTTC; CDR3 protein: CASSLSSGPPLEQYF
D gene: TRBD1; CDR3 length: 14; V gene: TRBV5-1; clone size: -; J gene: TRBJ2-5; CDR3 DNA: TGCGCCAGCAGCTACCAAACAGGGGCCGAGACCCAGTACTTC; CDR3 protein: CASSYQTGAETQYF
D gene: -; CDR3 length: 13; V gene: TRBV27; clone size: -; J gene: TRBJ2-7; CDR3 DNA: TGTGCCAGCAGTTTATCCGTATCTTACGAGCAGTACTTC; CDR3 protein: CASSLSVSYEQYF
D gene: TRBD1; CDR3 length: 16; V gene: TRBV5-1; clone size: -; J gene: TRBJ2-2; CDR3 DNA: TGCGCCAGCAGCTTCGGGACAGTGACGAACACCGGGGAGCTGTTTTTT; CDR3 protein: CASSFGTVTNTGELFF
D gene: TRBD1; CDR3 length: 11; V gene: TRBV5-6; clone size: -; J gene: TRBJ2-5; CDR3 DNA: TGTGCCAGCAGCTTTGGGACAGGGGGCGACTTC; CDR3 protein: CASSFGTGGDF
D gene: -; CDR3 length: 14; V gene: TRBV27; clone size: -; J gene: TRBJ2-5; CDR3 DNA: TGTGCCAGCAGTTTGGGTGGGCTTGAGGAGACCCAGTACTTC; CDR3 protein: CASSLGGLEETQYF
D gene: -; CDR3 length: 13; V gene: TRBV7-9; clone size: -; J gene: TRBJ1-2; CDR3 DNA: TGTGCCAGCAGCTCCAGCTTATCCTATGGCTACACCTTC; CDR3 protein: CASSSSLSYGYTF
D gene: -; CDR3 length: 13; V gene: TRBV19; clone size: -; J gene: TRBJ2-5; CDR3 DNA: TGTGCCAGTAGAAGGGGGAACCAAGAGACCCAGTACTTC; CDR3 protein: CASRRGNQETQYF
D gene: -; CDR3 length: 10; V gene: TRBV20-1; clone size: -; J gene: TRBJ2-3; CDR3 DNA: TGCAGTGCTAGCAGTGATACGCAGTATTTT; CDR3 protein: CSASSDTQYF
D gene: -; CDR3 length: 17; V gene: TRBV27; clone size: -; J gene: TRBJ2-1; CDR3 DNA: TGTGCCAGCAGTTTATCTCACAGGGGAGGCTCCTACAATGAGCAGTTCTTC; CDR3 protein: CASSLSHRGGSYNEQFF
D gene: -; CDR3 length: 14; V gene: TRBV27; clone size: -; J gene: TRBJ1-1; CDR3 DNA: TGTGCCAGCAGTTTAATAGGGGGAAACACTGAAGCTTTCTTT; CDR3 protein: CASSLIGGNTEAFF
D gene: -; CDR3 length: 16; V gene: TRBV5-6; clone size: -; J gene: TRBJ2-3; CDR3 DNA: TGTGCCAGCAGCTTGAGGGTAGCGCCAAGCACAGATACGCAGTATTTT; CDR3 protein: CASSLRVAPSTDTQYF
D gene: TRBD1; CDR3 length: 13; V gene: TRBV4-1; clone size: few; J gene: TRBJ1-2; CDR3 DNA: TGCGCCAGCAGCCAGAGACAGGGGAATGGCTACACCTTC; CDR3 protein: CASSQRQGNGYTF
D gene: TRBD2; CDR3 length: 17; V gene: TRBV5-6; clone size: -; J gene: TRBJ2-3; CDR3 DNA: TGTGCCAGCAGCTTGGCCGAGCGGGAGGACATCACAGATACGCAGTATTTT; CDR3 protein: CASSLAEREDITDTQYF
D gene: TRBD1; CDR3 length: 13; V gene: TRBV10-2; clone size: -; J gene: TRBJ1-2; CDR3 DNA: TGCGCCAGCAGTGAGTCGACAGGGCTTGGCTACACCTTC; CDR3 protein: CASSESTGLGYTF
D gene: TRBD1; CDR3 length: 14; V gene: TRBV9; clone size: -; J gene: TRBJ2-7; CDR3 DNA: TGTGCCAGCAGCTCTCCGGGACAGGGCTACGAGCAGTACTTC; CDR3 protein: CASSSPGQGYEQYF
D gene: TRBD1; CDR3 length: 17; V gene: TRBV10-3; clone size: -; J gene: TRBJ2-6; CDR3 DNA: TGTGCCATCAGTGCGGGACAGGGTATGTCTGGGGCCAACGTCCTGACTTTC; CDR3 protein: CAISAGQGMSGANVLTF
D gene: TRBD2; CDR3 length: 16; V gene: TRBV28; clone size: -; J gene: TRBJ2-2; CDR3 DNA: TGTGCCAGCAGTTTACCGGTGGCAGGGAGGGCCGGGGAGCTGTTTTTT; CDR3 protein: CASSLPVAGRAGELFF
D gene: TRBD2; CDR3 length: 16; V gene: TRBV27; clone size: -; J gene: TRBJ2-7; CDR3 DNA: TGTGCCAGCGCTATCCCGGGTAGCGGGAACTTCTACGAGCAGTACTTC; CDR3 protein: CASAIPGSGNFYEQYF
D gene: TRBD1; CDR3 length: 13; V gene: TRBV14; clone size: -; J gene: TRBJ2-3; CDR3 DNA: TGTGCCAGCAGCGGGACAGCCCTTTCGACGCAGTATTTT; CDR3 protein: CASSGTALSTQYF
D gene: -; CDR3 length: 17; V gene: TRBV4-1; clone size: -; J gene: TRBJ1-1; CDR3 DNA: TGCGCCAGCAGCCATAGGCTCGGACAGAAGGTGAACACTGAAGCTTTCTTT; CDR3 protein: CASSHRLGQKVNTEAFF
D gene: TRBD2; CDR3 length: 15; V gene: TRBV15; clone size: -; J gene: TRBJ2-7; CDR3 DNA: TGTGCCACCAGCAGAGCACTAGCGGGAGGGTACGAGCAGTACTTC; CDR3 protein: CATSRALAGGYEQYF
D gene: -; CDR3 length: 13; V gene: TRBV18; clone size: -; J gene: TRBJ2-5; CDR3 DNA: TGTGCCAGCTCACCACGACGGAAAGAGACCCAGTACTTC; CDR3 protein: CASSPRRKETQYF
D gene: -; CDR3 length: 15; V gene: TRBV19; clone size: -; J gene: TRBJ1-5; CDR3 DNA: TGTGCCAGTAGTATCACAGCCTATAGCAATCAGCCCCAGCATTTT; CDR3 protein: CASSITAYSNQPQHF
D gene: -; CDR3 length: 16; V gene: TRBV7-6; clone size: once; J gene: TRBJ2-1; CDR3 DNA: TGTGCCAGCAGCTTAGTGCAGCGGAGCTCCTACAATGAGCAGTTCTTC; CDR3 protein: CASSLVQRSSYNEQFF
D gene: -; CDR3 length: 15; V gene: TRBV28; clone size: once; J gene: TRBJ2-7; CDR3 DNA: TGTGCCAGCAGTTTACCCCGGGACTCTTTATACGAGCAGTACTTC; CDR3 protein: CASSLPRDSLYEQYF
D gene: -; CDR3 length: 14; V gene: TRBV7-2; clone size: -; J gene: TRBJ1-2; CDR3 DNA: TGTGCCAGCACCCCCGGGGGGGAGGGGTATGGCTACACCTTC; CDR3 protein: CASTPGGEGYGYTF
D gene: -; CDR3 length: 13; V gene: TRBV5-1; clone size: -; J gene: TRBJ1-1; CDR3 DNA: TGCGCCAGCAGCCTGGATCCAAACACTGAAGCTTTCTTT; CDR3 protein: CASSLDPNTEAFF